The sequence of this T cell receptor (beta chain) was determined in a study of cytomegalovirus exposure and HLA in healthy donors. In the case of this clone: Its antigen is currently unknown.

Researchers ran the PCR with 60 Vbeta and 13 Jbeta primers. The protocol was immunoSEQ multiplex PCR, while the TCRdb copy is restricted to in-frame clones and leaves out a portion. Of around 96,000 clones in the sample, about 75% are singletons; the top ten hold around 9.1%. Germline trimming cut 2 bases from V and 5 bases from J; bases unmatched to any gene: 5. The germline V gene encodes CDR1 SEHNR and CDR2 FQNEAQ (reference sequence). This CDR3 spans 15 amino acids. Whole-study results and caveats: Reports credit the classifier with highly specific, highly sensitive diagnosis of cytomegalovirus status. According to an earlier analysis, most TCR beta V segments yielded productive rearrangements about 90% or about 30% of the time.

This receptor was taken from a man aged 25-40 years in good health and CMV-seropositive. Sequenced input: PBMCs. The rearrangement joins TRBV7-9 to TRBJ2-3; TRBD2 matches 9 bases. CDR3 in DNA: TGTGCCAGCAGCTTATTTAGCGGGGGAGTAGATACGCAGTATTTT. Translating it yields CASSLFSGGVDTQYF.